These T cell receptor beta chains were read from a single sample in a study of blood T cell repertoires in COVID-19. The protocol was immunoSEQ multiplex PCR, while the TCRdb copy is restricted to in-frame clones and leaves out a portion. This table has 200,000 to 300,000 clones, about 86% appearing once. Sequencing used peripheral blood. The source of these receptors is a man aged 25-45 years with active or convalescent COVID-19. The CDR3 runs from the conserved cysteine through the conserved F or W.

CDR3 protein: CSADYTDTQYF
V gene: TRBV20-1
J gene: TRBJ2-3

CDR3 protein: CAWSGQNMNTEAFF
V gene: TRBV30
J gene: TRBJ1-1

CDR3 protein: CASSLAGHEQFF
V gene: TRBV12-3/TRBV12-4
J gene: TRBJ2-1

CDR3 protein: CASRLHGQGASNYGYTF
V gene: TRBV6-4
J gene: TRBJ1-2

CDR3 protein: CASSPDNGGGYTF
V gene: TRBV18
J gene: TRBJ1-2

CDR3 protein: CASSPRGWFTEAFF
V gene: TRBV27
J gene: TRBJ1-1

CDR3 protein: CASSWDGGSYNEQFF
V gene: TRBV5-1
J gene: TRBJ2-1

CDR3 protein: CASSPSLTGSYEQYF
V gene: TRBV3-1/TRBV3-2
J gene: TRBJ2-7

CDR3 protein: CASSPGEDRGIYGYTF
V gene: TRBV5-6
J gene: TRBJ1-2

CDR3 protein: CASSQTGTSNTEAFF
V gene: TRBV4-1
J gene: TRBJ1-1

CDR3 protein: CASSRGTGIGNTIYF
V gene: TRBV5-4
J gene: TRBJ1-3

CDR3 protein: CASSPPGTGMIGANVLTF
V gene: TRBV6-6
J gene: TRBJ2-6

CDR3 protein: CASSFTGVNTEAFF
V gene: TRBV5-1
J gene: TRBJ1-1

CDR3 protein: CASSIPGLAHEQFF
V gene: TRBV7-8
J gene: TRBJ2-1

CDR3 protein: CASSQYGDSSYGYTF
V gene: TRBV3-1/TRBV3-2
J gene: TRBJ1-2

CDR3 protein: CSADQGETQYF
V gene: TRBV20-1
J gene: TRBJ2-5

CDR3 protein: CASSLSPGLIYGYTF
V gene: TRBV5-6
J gene: TRBJ1-2

CDR3 protein: CASSPTGRGDNEQFF
V gene: TRBV5-4
J gene: TRBJ2-1

CDR3 protein: CASSQFRTVNQPQHF
V gene: TRBV4-3
J gene: TRBJ1-5

CDR3 protein: CSALGQAGQPQHF
V gene: TRBV29-1
J gene: TRBJ1-5

CDR3 protein: CASSPTVGETQYF
V gene: TRBV12-3/TRBV12-4
J gene: TRBJ2-5

CDR3 protein: CAWSRDLYEQYF
V gene: TRBV30
J gene: TRBJ2-7

CDR3 protein: CASSLLLAATDTQYF
V gene: TRBV5-4
J gene: TRBJ2-3

CDR3 protein: CASSLILNTGELFF
V gene: TRBV7-2
J gene: TRBJ2-2

CDR3 protein: CASGDRTEATEAFF
V gene: TRBV19
J gene: TRBJ1-1

CDR3 protein: CASSPISVNTEAFF
V gene: TRBV7-8
J gene: TRBJ1-1

CDR3 protein: CASSGPFSPLHF
V gene: TRBV12-3/TRBV12-4
J gene: TRBJ1-6

CDR3 protein: CASSQGAGLVHEQYF
V gene: TRBV3-1/TRBV3-2
J gene: TRBJ2-7

CDR3 protein: CASSSKVTGNQDTQYF
V gene: TRBV7-4
J gene: TRBJ2-3

CDR3 protein: CASTPGGTPYEQYF
V gene: TRBV2
J gene: TRBJ2-7

CDR3 protein: CASSYAPSSYNEQFF
V gene: TRBV6-5
J gene: TRBJ2-1

CDR3 protein: CASSRGTSGGASNEQFF
V gene: TRBV7-9
J gene: TRBJ2-1

CDR3 protein: CASGNAEAFF
V gene: TRBV30
J gene: TRBJ1-1

CDR3 protein: CASSGGAEAFF
V gene: TRBV27
J gene: TRBJ1-1

CDR3 protein: CASSYVRLNTGELFF
V gene: TRBV6-5
J gene: TRBJ2-2

CDR3 protein: CASKETANTGELFF
V gene: TRBV5-1
J gene: TRBJ2-2

CDR3 protein: CATAASGARYEQYF
V gene: TRBV6-5
J gene: TRBJ2-7

CDR3 protein: CSAFGLYGYTF
V gene: TRBV20-1
J gene: TRBJ1-2

CDR3 protein: CASSEALAGGETQYF
V gene: TRBV2
J gene: TRBJ2-5

CDR3 protein: CASSQGDFTNSPLHF
V gene: TRBV4-1
J gene: TRBJ1-6

CDR3 protein: CASSRLRGVNTGELFF
V gene: TRBV7-9
J gene: TRBJ2-2

CDR3 protein: CASSYFPDRRSSYTF
V gene: TRBV6-5
J gene: TRBJ1-2